The T cell receptor (beta chain) described here comes from a study of cytomegalovirus exposure and HLA in healthy donors. Only in-frame clones appear in the TCRdb table, and some are missing; sequencing was by immunoSEQ multiplex PCR. The repertoire holds approximately 120,000 clones, more than 70% seen once, with about 2.1% in the top ten. The source material was PBMCs. The TCR comes from a woman aged 18-29 years in good health and CMV-seronegative.

The CDR3 bases are TGCGCCAGCAGCCAAGATGACGGGGTTCCAAAGACCCAGTACTTC. This encodes CASSQDDGVPKTQYF. The rearrangement uses TRBV4-1 and TRBJ2-5; tentatively, D is TRBD2 (5 bases). CDR1 is MGHRA and CDR2 is YSYEKL in the germline V gene. The CDR3 totals 15 residues. The V end lost 0 bases, the J end lost 6 bases, and 14 bases lay between the germline ends.